Below are 25 T cell receptor beta chains sequenced from a single sample in a study of cytomegalovirus exposure and HLA in healthy donors. 13 Jbeta primers and 60 Vbeta primers were used for the PCR. Clones were sequenced by immunoSEQ multiplex PCR, and TCRdb holds only the in-frame ones, with some missing. This table has over 150,000 clones, about four fifths appearing once. The specimen was PBMCs. All receptors come from a man younger than 35 in good health and CMV-seronegative.

The chain recombines TRBV9 with TRBJ1-2, with 7 nucleotides matching TRBD1. CDR3 length: 14 amino acids. With V trimmed by 0 bases and J by 1 base, 0 bases remained unmatched. Germline CDR1 is SGDLS and CDR2 is YYNGEE. The CDR3 reads CASSVGQGNYGYTF. DNA of the CDR3: TGTGCCAGCAGCGTAGGACAGGGTAACTATGGCTACACCTTC.

The chain carries TRBV5-1 and TRBJ2-3; D is unresolved. V was pared by 0 bases and J by 0 bases, with 8 bases between. The germline gives CDR1 SGHRS, CDR2 YFSETQ. The CDR3 totals 15 residues. CDR3 sequence reads: CASSLGPLSTDTQYF. The CDR3 DNA follows: TGCGCCAGCAGCTTGGGTCCCCTGAGCACAGATACGCAGTATTTT.

The chain employs TRBV28 and TRBJ2-2, with TRBD1 matching over 8 bases. Germline CDR1 reads MDHEN; CDR2 reads SYDVKM. V shed 5 bases, J shed 7 bases, and the junction held 12 bases outside the gene matches. The CDR3 has 16 amino acids. CDR3 sequence: CASSLSGQGVDGELFF. CDR3 bases: TGTGCCAGCAGTCTCTCAGGACAGGGAGTGGACGGGGAGCTGTTTTTT.

This clone has a handful of counts. Different DNA sequences within this sample yield the same CDR3. The chain carries TRBV4-1 and TRBJ1-4; D call uncertain. Trimming left V 4 bases short and J 0 bases short, with 9 bases between. The CDR3 runs to 15 residues. CDR1 and CDR2 (germline): MGHRA, YSYEKL. CDR3 sequence reads: CASSRDSATNEKLFF. The CDR3 nucleotides are TGCGCCAGCAGCCGAGACTCTGCAACTAATGAAAAACTGTTTTTT.

The chain is built from TRBV11-2 and TRBJ2-3; unclear D gene. Trimming took 3 bases from V and 5 from J, leaving 3 bases between them. The CDR3 contains 11 residues. Germline lookup yields CDR1 SGHAT and CDR2 FQNNGV. In DNA form, the CDR3 reads TGTGCCAGCAGCTTCCAAGATACGCAGTATTTT. This encodes CASSFQDTQYF.

The chain couples TRBV7-2 to TRBJ2-7; no reliable D call. Per the germline V gene, CDR1 is SGHTA and CDR2 is FQGNSA. V shed 3 bases and J shed 6 bases, with 6 bases lying between them. The CDR3 runs to 11 residues. CDR3 DNA: TGTGCCAGCAGCTTCTCCCGCGAGCAGTACTTC. As protein: CASSFSREQYF.

The genes are TRBV2 and TRBJ2-3; 11 nucleotides line up with TRBD1. Per the germline V gene, CDR1 is SNHLY and CDR2 is FYNNEI. CDR3 length equals 15 residues. V was pared by 3 bases and J by 3 bases, with 2 bases of the junction left unmatched. CDR3 sequence reads: CASSEDRGRTDTQYF. The CDR3, as DNA: TGTGCCAGCAGTGAGGACAGGGGGCGAACAGATACGCAGTATTTT.

This sequence joins TRBV28 and TRBJ2-7; 12 nucleotides agree with TRBD2. Germline-derived CDR1 and CDR2 are MDHEN and SYDVKM. The CDR3 is 17 residues long. Unmatched junction bases numbered 8, after V lost 5 bases and J lost 0 bases. The CDR3 DNA reads TGTGCCAGCAGTACGGGGACTAGCGGGTTCAGCTCCTACGAGCAGTACTTC. Translated: CASSTGTSGFSSYEQYF.

CDR3 in amino acids: CSVRRGVGERDYSYEQYF. The CDR3 region has the DNA TGCAGCGTGAGGAGGGGGGTAGGGGAGCGGGATTACTCCTACGAGCAGTACTTC. V gene TRBV29-1 combines with J gene TRBJ2-7; the D gene is possibly TRBD2 (7 bases). V was pared by 6 bases and J by 0 bases, with 27 bases between. The CDR3 loop spans 18 amino acids. Germline assignment: CDR1 SQVTM and CDR2 ANQGSEA.

Regarding this clone: At one end, the junction sequence differs from germline, possibly due to a read error. The V and J genes are TRBV7-9 and TRBJ2-3; D is unresolved. Germline assignment: CDR1 SEHNR and CDR2 FQNEAQ (reference sequence). The length of the CDR3 is 14 residues. CDR3 in DNA: TGTTCCAGCAGCTCCCTTTCGAGCACAGATACGCAGTATTTT. Protein product: CSSSSLSSTDTQYF.

The rearrangement uses TRBV10-3 and TRBJ2-3, with TRBD2 matching over 10 bases. The CDR3 length is 16 residues. V shed 4 bases and J 2 bases; nucleotides not matched to a gene: 6. CDR1 and CDR2 (germline): ENHRY, SYGVKD. CDR3 loop: CAISAKAGGLTDTQYF. The CDR3 nucleotides read TGTGCCATCAGTGCGAAAGCGGGAGGGCTCACAGATACGCAGTATTTT.

The chain links TRBV28 to TRBJ2-1, with 10 positions matching TRBD1. The CDR3 consists of 16 residues. CDR1 is MDHEN and CDR2 is SYDVKM in the germline V gene. Trimming took 2 bases from V and 2 from J; bases not matched to a gene: 3. This CDR3 reads CASSLLGTGAYNEQFF. CDR3 in DNA: TGTGCCAGCAGTTTACTGGGGACAGGGGCCTACAATGAGCAGTTCTTC.

The chain employs TRBV5-6 and TRBJ1-4, with 7 bases lining up with TRBD1. Per the germline V gene, CDR1 is SGHDT and CDR2 is YYEEEE. V lost 3 bases to trimming and J lost 5 bases; unmatched junction nucleotides: 13. The CDR3 is made up of 17 amino acids. CDR3 DNA sequence: TGTGCCAGCAGCTCATCACATTCAGGGACAGAGAATGAAAAACTGTTTTTT. It codes for CASSSSHSGTENEKLFF. Full variable domain (outside the CDR3, taken from reference TRBV5-6 and TRBJ1-4): DAGVTQSPTHLIKTRGQQVTLRCSPKSGHDTVSWYQQALGQGPQFIFQYYEEEERQRGNFPDRFSGHQFPNYSSELNVNALLLGDSALYLCASSSSHSGTENEKLFFGSGTQLSVL.

CDR3: CASSSSRSNYGYTF. CDR3 nucleotides: TGTGCCAGCAGCTCTAGCAGGTCTAACTATGGCTACACCTTC. The chain recombines TRBV7-9 with TRBJ1-2; no clear D gene. Germline values: CDR1 SEHNR, CDR2 FQNEAQ (reference sequence). CDR3 length: 14 residues. The V and J ends lost 4 bases and 0 bases respectively, with 9 bases between them.

V usage is TRBV2 and J usage is TRBJ1-1, with a weak D call TRBD1 (5 bases). Germline CDR1 SNHLY, CDR2 FYNNEI. Trimming took 8 bases from V and 1 from J, leaving 11 bases between them. This CDR3 is built from 13 residues. The CDR3 DNA is TGTGCCAGCGAACTTAGGGGGAACACTGAAGCTTTCTTT. Its protein is CASELRGNTEAFF.

This clone was picked up a small number of times. The chain is built from TRBV4-1 and TRBJ1-1; D gene ambiguous. The CDR3 length is 13 residues. Germline CDR1 MGHRA, CDR2 YSYEKL. V lost 4 bases, J lost 7 bases, and 13 bases lay in between. The CDR3 loop is CASSPLGSLEAFF. CDR3 nucleotide sequence: TGCGCCAGCAGCCCCTTGGGGAGCCTTGAAGCTTTCTTT.

J is TRBJ1-6 and V is TRBV5-6, with 9 bases aligning to TRBD1. V was clipped by 4 bases and J by 7 bases; unmatched bases: 3. This CDR3 is 14 amino acids long. Looked up from germline, CDR1 is SGHDT and CDR2 is YYEEEE. The CDR3 here is CASSQDRGNSPLHF. CDR3 bases: TGTGCCAGCAGCCAAGACAGGGGGAATTCACCCCTCCACTTT.

The V and J genes are TRBV5-1 and TRBJ2-4; 9 bases align to TRBD1. The germline V gene encodes CDR1 SGHRS and CDR2 YFSETQ. V dropped 1 base and J dropped 1; count of bases not matched to a gene: 9. This CDR3 has 18 amino acids. The DNA for the CDR3 is TGCGCCAGCAGCTTGACAGGGGGCGAGTTTCTGGCCAAAAACATTCAGTACTTC. Translation gives CASSLTGGEFLAKNIQYF. The variable domain in full, completed from reference TRBV5-1 and TRBJ2-4, reads KAGVTQTPRYLIKTRGQQVTLSCSPISGHRSVSWYQQTPGQGLQFLFEYFSETQRNKGNFPGRFSGRQFSNSRSEMNVSTLELGDSALYLCASSLTGGEFLAKNIQYFGAGTRLSVL.

In its sample, this clone was seen a few times. The V call is TRBV5-4, the J call TRBJ2-7, with a possible D match to TRBD1 (5 bases). V lost 0 bases and J lost 2, with 24 bases in between. Germline CDR1 and CDR2: SGHNT and YYREEE (reference sequence). The CDR3 extends over 19 amino acids. As DNA, the CDR3 is TGTGCCAGCAGCTTGGGGCCTTTGGGGCTCGGGCAGGGCCCCTACGAGCAGTACTTC. Translating gives CASSLGPLGLGQGPYEQYF.

This chain uses TRBV13 with TRBJ2-5, with TRBD2 matching over 7 bases. The CDR3 length is 15 residues. V shed 5 bases and J 2 bases; nucleotides not matched to a gene: 8. The germline CDR1 and CDR2 sequences are PRHDT and FYEKMQ (reference sequence). In DNA, the CDR3 is TGTGCCAGCAGCCAAATCAGCGGGGATCAAGAGACCCAGTACTTC. Translated, it gives CASSQISGDQETQYF.

This clone was found once. This chain connects TRBV28 to TRBJ2-7, with a weak D call TRBD1 (6 bases). Germline V gene lookup returns CDR1 MDHEN and CDR2 SYDVKM. The CDR3 extends over 14 amino acids. Trimming shortened V by 8 bases and J by 2 bases, and 16 bases separated the two germline ends. This chain's CDR3 is CASHPTGWAYEQYF. In DNA, the CDR3 is TGTGCCAGCCACCCCACAGGGTGGGCCTACGAGCAGTACTTC. The full variable domain, in which reference TRBV28 and TRBJ2-7 provide the parts outside the CDR3, is DVKVTQSSRYLVKRTGEKVFLECVQDMDHENMFWYRQDPGLGLRLIYFSYDVKMKEKGDIPEGYSVSREKKERFSLILESASTNQTSMYLCASHPTGWAYEQYFGPGTRLTVT.

CDR3 sequence reads: CASSDPSGGGYTF. In DNA form, the CDR3 reads TGTGCCAGCAGTGACCCCTCGGGGGGTGGCTACACCTTC. The V and J genes are TRBV2 and TRBJ1-2; TRBD1 is a possible D gene (5 bases). Germline assignment: CDR1 SNHLY and CDR2 FYNNEI. Trimming stripped 3 bases from V and 7 bases from J, with 12 bases between. CDR3 length equals 13 residues.

This sequence joins TRBV7-2 and TRBJ2-5, with 7 bases identical to TRBD2. Germline CDR1 is SGHTA and CDR2 is FQGNSA. V lost 3 bases, J lost 5 bases, and 3 bases stayed unmatched. The CDR3 extends over 13 amino acids. The CDR3 loop reads CASSLGLLETQYF. For the CDR3, the DNA is TGTGCCAGCAGCTTGGGACTATTGGAGACCCAGTACTTC.

The V gene is TRBV13, the J gene TRBJ2-2; perhaps TRBD2 as D (6 bases). CDR3 length equals 16 residues. The V gene lost 3 bases and the J gene lost 6 bases, with 17 bases spanning the gap. The germline V gene has CDR1 PRHDT and CDR2 FYEKMQ (reference sequence). CDR3 sequence (DNA): TGTGCCAGCAGCTTGGTGGCCAGGGAGGAACCCGGGGAGCTGTTTTTT. It encodes CASSLVAREEPGELFF.

The chain links TRBV6-5 to TRBJ2-3; 7 nucleotides match TRBD2. With V trimmed by 8 bases and J by 5 bases, 10 bases remained unmatched. Germline V gene sequence: CDR1 MNHEY, CDR2 SVGAGI. CDR3 length: 14 residues. CDR3 loop: CASSLGLRRDTQYF. The CDR3 DNA follows: TGTGCCAGCTCCTTGGGACTACGTAGAGATACGCAGTATTTT.